This passage covers 6 T cell receptor beta chains from one sample sequenced in a study of T cells in Graves' hyperthyroidism and ophthalmopathy. Researchers amplified the TCR beta CDR3 regions from RNA transcripts. The primer set for the first-round RT-PCR of the TCR CDR3 was HTBI. TCRdb redid the calling of the multiplex PCR reads with MiXCR, one entry per CDR3 protein. The sample holds some 270,000 distinct CDR3 sequences; roughly an eighth are singletons and the top ten take 7.9%. The sample consisted of blood. The receptors originated from a middle-aged woman with Graves' hyperthyroidism.

This clonotype was seen ten or more times. V is TRBV20-1 and J is TRBJ1-2; D gene ambiguous. Looked up from germline, CDR1 is DFQATT and CDR2 is SNEGSKA (reference sequence). Trimming left V 0 bases short and J 4 bases short, with 15 bases between. The CDR3 is made up of 15 amino acids. CDR3: CSARDPSGSGYGYTF. DNA of the CDR3: TGCAGTGCTAGAGACCCTTCGGGGTCGGGCTATGGCTACACCTTC.

This clonotype was recorded many times. At one of its ends the junction is not consistent with the germline gene, which may arise from a read error. The V gene is TRBV5-6, the J gene TRBJ2-7, with D hard to call. Germline V gene lookup returns CDR1 SGHDT and CDR2 YYEEEE. The CDR3 has 8 amino acids. CDR3 DNA sequence: TGTGCTAGCAACGAGCAGTACTTC. The encoded protein is CASNEQYF.

The V call is TRBV29-1, the J call TRBJ2-7; perhaps TRBD1 as D (6 bases). Germline lookup yields CDR1 SQVTM and CDR2 ANQGSEA. With 4 bases removed from V and 3 bases from J, the gap between germline ends came to 16 bases. The CDR3 extends over 14 amino acids. CDR3 sequence reads: CSVGPGVDGYEQYF. The DNA of the CDR3 is TGCAGCGTTGGACCAGGGGTGGACGGCTACGAGCAGTACTTC.

There are many counts of this clonotype. V gene TRBV20-1 combines with J gene TRBJ2-7; D unresolved. Per the germline V gene, CDR1 is DFQATT and CDR2 is SNEGSKA (reference sequence). CDR3 length: 10 amino acids. V was trimmed by 7 bases and J by 5 bases, leaving 9 bases between them. CDR3 DNA: TGCAGTGTACAAAGGAACGAGCAGTACTTC. It specifies CSVQRNEQYF.

This clonotype was seen many times. The chain couples TRBV18 to TRBJ1-2; D is unclear. CDR1 is KGHSH, CDR2 LQKENI, per germline. V was shortened by 2 bases and J by 7 bases, with 11 bases between the two germline ends. The CDR3 length is 13 residues. The CDR3: CASSPIRESGYTF. DNA for the CDR3: TGTGCCAGCTCACCAATCCGGGAGAGTGGCTACACCTTC.

This clonotype was seen many times. The CDR3 reads CAWGGQNEKLFF. In DNA, the CDR3 is TGTGCCTGGGGAGGACAGAATGAAAAACTGTTTTTT. The J gene is TRBJ1-4, the V gene TRBV30, with D perhaps matching TRBD1 (6 bases). The CDR3 runs 12 residues. Between the trimmed V and J ends, which lost 5 bases and 5 bases, there was a span of 9 bases. In germline, CDR1 is GTSNPN, CDR2 SVGIG (reference sequence).